This TCR beta chain was recovered during a study of beta chain features in type 1 diabetes. Of the isolated RNA, all was reverse transcribed, and so the sequenced material was expressed TCRB transcripts. The method was immunoSEQ multiplex PCR; TCRdb's version includes in-frame clones alone and lacks a portion of them. The profile shows about 240,000 clones, roughly 13% of them singletons. Germline CDR1 GTSNPN, CDR2 SVGIG (reference sequence). The CDR3 has 12 residues. V was shortened by 0 bases and J by 11 bases, with 11 bases between the two germline ends. There are a few counts of this clone. Its target is unknown. Study-wide results and caveats: Moderate but significant shortening of TCRB CDR3s was recorded in all four CD4+ subsets from Type 1 diabetes patients. A closer apparent resemblance between naive, central memory and Treg TCRB repertoires was seen in patients than in healthy donors.

The clonotype originates from a man aged 25-40 years with type 1 diabetes. The sample taken for sequencing was naive CD4+ T cells from blood. The gene calls are TRBV30 and TRBJ1-5, with D tentatively TRBD1 (5 bases). CDR3 protein: CAWSVIAGAQHF. CDR3 coding DNA: TGTGCCTGGAGTGTAATAGCGGGGGCCCAGCATTTT.